This is a list of T cell receptor beta chains from one sample in a study of T-cell reconstitution after alpha-beta-depleted transplantation in children. TCRdb re-analysed the PCR reads in MiXCR, keeping a single row per CDR3 protein. The data contain 200,000 to 300,000 distinct CDR3 sequences, roughly a quarter of them singletons. The source material was PBMCs, sampled before TCRalphabeta/CD19-depleted stem cell transplant. The receptor set was obtained from a girl aged 2-15 years with Fanconi anemia, due to receive a stem cell transplant. Each CDR3 is given with its conserved first and last residue. The D gene is left open where the match is weak. The size of a clone is reported for some rows only, either as once, few or many, or as a class for expanded clones.

clone size	CDR3 length	V gene	J gene	D gene	CDR3 protein	CDR3 DNA
few	16	TRBV28	TRBJ2-4	-	CASRTQSGIAKNIQYF	TGTGCCAGCAGAACTCAGTCGGGGATAGCCAAAAACATTCAGTACTTC
few	15	TRBV6-1	TRBJ2-1	TRBD2	CASRPRTSGIYEQFF	TGTGCCAGCAGACCTAGGACTAGCGGGATCTATGAGCAGTTCTTC
-	13	TRBV27	TRBJ2-5	-	CASSPAGWETQYF	TGTGCCAGCAGTCCGGCCGGATGGGAGACCCAGTACTTC
many	14	TRBV10-3	TRBJ2-5	TRBD2	CAISTRASGETQYF	TGTGCCATCAGTACTAGGGCTAGCGGGGAGACCCAGTACTTC
few	16	TRBV7-2	TRBJ2-1	TRBD2	CASSPLFGDYNNEQFF	TGTGCCAGCAGCCCACTTTTCGGGGACTATAACAATGAGCAGTTCTTC
-	15	TRBV20-1	TRBJ2-5	TRBD2	CSARDLGGPQETQYF	TGCAGTGCTAGAGATCTGGGAGGGCCTCAAGAGACCCAGTACTTC
few	11	TRBV12-3/TRBV12-4	TRBJ2-2	-	CASSLMGELFF	TGTGCCAGCAGCCTCATGGGGGAGCTGTTTTTT
few	13	TRBV28	TRBJ2-3	-	CASRIDRDWVQYF	TGTGCCAGCAGGATCGACCGGGACTGGGTGCAGTATTTT
few	14	TRBV7-2	TRBJ2-7	TRBD2	CASSLTSGGVGQYF	TGTGCCAGCAGCTTGACTAGCGGGGGGGTCGGGCAGTACTTC
-	12	TRBV20-1	TRBJ2-2	-	CSASRGPGELFF	TGCAGTGCTAGCAGGGGACCCGGGGAGCTGTTTTTT
-	14	TRBV20-1	TRBJ2-5	TRBD2	CSAMAGRVRETQYF	TGCAGTGCCATGGCCGGGAGGGTCCGAGAGACCCAGTACTTC
many	14	TRBV5-4	TRBJ2-5	TRBD1	CASSFRTGQETQYF	TGTGCCAGCAGCTTTCGGACAGGTCAAGAGACCCAGTACTTC
-	12	TRBV12-3/TRBV12-4	TRBJ2-7	-	CASSSVPAEQYF	TGTGCCAGCAGCTCCGTGCCGGCCGAGCAGTACTTC
-	14	TRBV20-1	TRBJ2-5	-	CSARETHFGETQYF	TGCAGTGCTAGGGAGACACATTTCGGAGAGACCCAGTACTTC
-	12	TRBV6-5	TRBJ1-2	-	CASSNRAGGYTF	TGTGCCAGCAGTAACAGGGCTGGTGGCTACACCTTC
-	15	TRBV7-8	TRBJ2-7	-	CASSSLSGPVYEQYF	TGTGCCAGCAGCTCACTCAGCGGGCCCGTCTACGAGCAGTACTTC
-	11	TRBV20-1	TRBJ2-5	-	CSPFLQETQYF	TGCAGTCCCTTTCTACAAGAGACCCAGTACTTC
-	10	TRBV20-1	TRBJ1-2	-	CSAIGSGNTF	TGCAGTGCTATAGGGTCAGGGAACACCTTC
few	14	TRBV6-1	TRBJ1-3	-	CASSPGNSGNTIYF	TGTGCCAGCAGCCCGGGGAATTCTGGAAACACCATATATTTT
many	16	TRBV3-1	TRBJ2-1	TRBD2	CASSKDGSGRVSEQFF	TGTGCCAGCAGCAAGGACGGGAGCGGGAGAGTCAGTGAGCAGTTCTTC
-	15	TRBV2	TRBJ1-2	TRBD1	CASSEFRTGDDGYTF	TGTGCCAGCAGTGAATTCAGGACAGGGGACGATGGCTACACCTTC
-	15	TRBV7-3	TRBJ2-3	TRBD2	CASSHLADSTDTQYF	TGTGCCAGCAGCCACCTAGCGGATAGCACAGATACGCAGTATTTT
few	13	TRBV28	TRBJ2-3	-	CASTRASTDTQYF	TGTGCCAGCACCAGGGCTAGCACAGATACGCAGTATTTT
many	16	TRBV12-3/TRBV12-4	TRBJ2-7	-	CASSWFIGRGGYEQYF	TGTGCCAGCAGTTGGTTTATTGGGAGGGGGGGGTACGAGCAGTACTTC
-	17	TRBV5-4	TRBJ2-1	-	CASSPPDRPTSYNEQFF	TGTGCCAGCAGCCCGCCCGACAGGCCAACTTCCTACAATGAGCAGTTCTTC
many	15	TRBV12-3/TRBV12-4	TRBJ2-1	-	CASSLARAAYNEQFF	TGTGCCAGCAGTTTAGCGCGTGCGGCATACAATGAGCAGTTCTTC
many	13	TRBV29-1	TRBJ2-1	-	CSVRRNSYNEQFF	TGCAGCGTACGAAGGAACAGCTACAATGAGCAGTTCTTC
few	11	TRBV5-1	TRBJ2-1	-	CASSYRDEQFF	TGCGCCAGCAGCTACCGGGATGAGCAGTTCTTC
-	13	TRBV20-1	TRBJ2-3	-	CSAWRGGQDTQYF	TGCAGTGCTTGGAGGGGGGGCCAAGATACGCAGTATTTT
-	14	TRBV28	TRBJ2-7	-	CASSLAGADYEQYF	TGTGCCAGCAGTTTAGCGGGGGCGGACTACGAGCAGTACTTC
-	12	TRBV12-3/TRBV12-4	TRBJ2-7	TRBD1	CASRGQGYEQYF	TGTGCCAGCAGGGGACAGGGATACGAGCAGTACTTC
few	15	TRBV5-1	TRBJ1-1	-	CASSPWTDMNTEAFF	TGCGCCAGCAGCCCATGGACGGATATGAACACTGAAGCTTTCTTT
-	14	TRBV6-5	TRBJ2-7	-	CASSYSKWDNEQYF	TGTGCCAGCAGTTACTCGAAGTGGGATAACGAGCAGTACTTC
many	18	TRBV27	TRBJ2-3	TRBD2	CASSLSLAGALSTDTQYF	TGTGCCAGCAGTTTATCTCTAGCGGGAGCCCTTAGTACAGATACGCAGTATTTT
few	13	TRBV10-3	TRBJ2-6	-	CAIKGSGANVLTF	TGTGCCATCAAGGGGTCTGGGGCCAACGTCCTGACTTTC
few	14	TRBV20-1	TRBJ2-4	-	CSAIGGGAKNIQYF	TGCAGTGCTATAGGGGGGGGAGCCAAAAACATTCAGTACTTC
once	14	TRBV5-1	TRBJ2-7	TRBD2	CASCETSGAYEQYF	TGCGCCAGCTGTGAGACTAGCGGCGCCTACGAGCAGTACTTC
-	14	TRBV7-6	TRBJ2-5	-	CASSLVAVQETQYF	TGTGCCAGCAGCTTAGTAGCGGTACAAGAGACCCAGTACTTC
many	14	TRBV29-1	TRBJ2-7	TRBD2	CSVDIGLESYEQYF	TGCAGCGTTGACATCGGACTAGAAAGCTACGAGCAGTACTTC
-	13	TRBV7-2	TRBJ2-2	-	CASSETRSGELFF	TGTGCCAGCAGCGAGACTAGGTCGGGGGAGCTGTTTTTT
few	14	TRBV28	TRBJ2-7	-	CASSLSGPHYEQYF	TGTGCCAGCAGCCTAAGCGGGCCCCACTACGAGCAGTACTTC
many	15	TRBV5-6	TRBJ2-2	-	CASSLVGTNTGELFF	TGTGCCAGCAGCTTGGTTGGGACGAACACCGGGGAGCTGTTTTTT
-	17	TRBV21-1	TRBJ2-7	-	CASSKTTGTGTVYEQYF	TGTGCCAGCAGCAAAACCACGGGGACAGGGACAGTCTACGAGCAGTACTTC
few	15	TRBV7-2	TRBJ2-7	TRBD2	CASSLSSGGVYEQYF	TGTGCCAGCAGCTTATCTAGCGGGGGAGTATACGAGCAGTACTTC
few	11	TRBV29-1	TRBJ1-2	-	CSGSLDYGYTF	TGCAGCGGGAGTTTGGACTATGGCTACACCTTC
many	13	TRBV6-4	TRBJ2-2	-	CASSEVATGELFF	TGTGCCAGCAGTGAGGTGGCAACCGGGGAGCTGTTTTTT
few	15	TRBV6-5	TRBJ2-2	TRBD2	CASSYSSGGAGELFF	TGTGCCAGCAGTTATAGCAGCGGGGGGGCCGGGGAGCTGTTTTTT
-	14	TRBV20-1	TRBJ2-7	TRBD2	CSASTSVGLYEQYF	TGCAGTGCCAGTACTAGCGTGGGTCTCTACGAGCAGTACTTC
-	14	TRBV6-1	TRBJ2-7	-	CASSERGAIHEQYF	TGTGCCAGCAGTGAACGCGGGGCCATCCACGAGCAGTACTTC
many	12	TRBV29-1	TRBJ1-1	-	CSVTTLDPEAFF	TGCAGCGTTACTACTCTGGACCCTGAAGCTTTCTTT
many	17	TRBV12-3/TRBV12-4	TRBJ2-1	TRBD1	CASSLALRGLFYNEQFF	TGTGCCAGCAGTTTAGCGCTCAGGGGGCTTTTTTACAATGAGCAGTTCTTC
few	15	TRBV20-1	TRBJ1-3	-	CSARPGGFSGNTIYF	TGCAGTGCTAGACCCGGGGGATTCTCTGGAAACACCATATATTTT
-	14	TRBV7-3	TRBJ2-1	-	CASSTDLSYNEQFF	TGTGCCAGCAGCACCGATCTCTCCTACAATGAGCAGTTCTTC